Below, one T cell receptor (beta chain) is given with its context. This specimen comes from a study of T-cell memory formation after mild COVID-19. MiXCR was run by TCRdb on the 5' RACE reads, yielding one entry per CDR3 protein. The table shows around 340,000 distinct CDR3 sequences, with roughly 13% occurring only once. CDR1 and CDR2 from the germline V gene are ENHRY and SYGVKD. V gave up 5 bases and J gave up 4 bases; unmatched junction bases: 6. This CDR3 has 14 amino acids. The TCR sequence derives from a man between 18 and 29 years old who had mild COVID-19 (a few samples of this study predate the infection). Cell type and time point are not known. The sequenced material came from PBMCs or a T cell subset sorted from them (not recorded which). The chain uses TRBV10-3 and TRBJ2-5, with 8 bases matching TRBD1. The CDR3 reads CAISRQTGVETQYF. The CDR3 DNA follows: TGTGCCATCAGTAGACAGACAGGGGTAGAGACCCAGTACTTC.